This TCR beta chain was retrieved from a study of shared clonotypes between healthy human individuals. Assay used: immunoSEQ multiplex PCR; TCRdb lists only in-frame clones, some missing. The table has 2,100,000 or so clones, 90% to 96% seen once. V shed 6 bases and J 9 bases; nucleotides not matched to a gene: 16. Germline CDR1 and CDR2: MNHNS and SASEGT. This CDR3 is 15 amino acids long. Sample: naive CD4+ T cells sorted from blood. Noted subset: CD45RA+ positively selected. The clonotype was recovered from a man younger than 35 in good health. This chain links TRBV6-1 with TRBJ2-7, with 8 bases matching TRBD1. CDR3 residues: CASRRAGAMTGVQYF. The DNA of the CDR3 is TGTGCCAGCAGACGAGCCGGAGCCATGACAGGGGTGCAGTACTTC.